This T cell receptor (beta chain) was documented in a study of graft-versus-host responses after intestinal transplantation. Study information: The whole recipient group had anti-thymocyte globulin induction followed by tacrolimus and steroids for around three years.

Germline loops: CDR1 LNHDA, CDR2 SQIVND (reference sequence). Trimming removed 7 bases at V and 3 bases at J, with 16 bases between. CDR3 length equals 15 residues. As regards this clone: Its specificity is unknown.

The method was immunoSEQ multiplex PCR; TCRdb's version includes in-frame clones alone and lacks a portion of them. The data contain 45,000 to 50,000 clones, around nine tenths of them seen just once; the ten biggest clones take up more than 2%. The receptor was derived from a human donor who was the organ donor for an intestinal transplant. Sequences were derived from unstimulated CD4+ T cells sorted from spleen or lymph node cells, sampled before transplant. V and J are TRBV19 and TRBJ1-5, with D perhaps matching TRBD1 (5 bases). CDR3 sequence (DNA): TGTGCCAGTACCATTGTCCGGGGGGACAATCAGCCCCAGCATTTT. This gives the protein CASTIVRGDNQPQHF.